Following are 17 T cell receptor beta chains from one sample sequenced in a study of cytomegalovirus exposure and HLA in healthy donors. The PCR made use of 60 Vbeta and 13 Jbeta primers. The table came from immunoSEQ multiplex PCR; TCRdb's copy has only in-frame clones and leaves some out. Of roughly 130,000 clones listed, 79% are singletons. What was sequenced was PBMCs. All receptors derive from a young man in good health and CMV-seronegative.

Remarks on this clone: At one boundary the junction diverges from the germline segment, which might be a read error. CDR3 residues: CVSSYPRDTQYF. The CDR3, as DNA: TGTGTCAGCAGCTACCCGCGGGATACGCAGTATTTT. This chain connects TRBV7-9 to TRBJ2-3, with no clear D. The germline V gene encodes CDR1 SEHNR and CDR2 FQNEAQ (reference sequence). The CDR3 is made up of 12 amino acids.

The rearrangement links TRBV9 to TRBJ2-3; no firm D call. Germline V lookup: CDR1 SGDLS, CDR2 YYNGEE. Trimming removed 1 base at V and 0 bases at J, with 6 bases between. The CDR3 has 14 amino acids. CDR3 sequence: CASSVQLSTDTQYF. CDR3 nucleotides: TGTGCCAGCAGCGTACAGTTGAGCACAGATACGCAGTATTTT.

This clone appeared a few times. The gene calls are TRBV4-3 and TRBJ1-1; D remains ambiguous. The V gene's germline CDR1 is LGHNA and CDR2 YSLEER. This CDR3 comprises 12 residues. Trimming removed 1 base at V and 8 bases at J, with 8 bases between. This CDR3 is CASSQVGGEAFF. The CDR3, as DNA: TGCGCCAGCAGCCAAGTAGGAGGCGAAGCTTTCTTT.

J is TRBJ2-2 and V is TRBV5-1; D gene ambiguous. The germline CDR1 and CDR2 sequences are SGHRS and YFSETQ. V lost 0 bases to trimming and J lost 7 bases, with 7 bases between them. The CDR3 runs 13 residues. The CDR3 here is CASSLDAVGELFF. CDR3 coding DNA: TGCGCCAGCAGCTTGGATGCGGTCGGGGAGCTGTTTTTT.

This clone has only one observation. The chain links TRBV6-5 to TRBJ1-1, with unresolved D. Germline V CDR1 and CDR2: MNHEY, SVGAGI. CDR3 length: 15 residues. V was shortened by 5 bases and J by 0 bases, with 13 bases between the two germline ends. CDR3 DNA: TGTGCCAGCAGTCTCCCTTCGAACATGAACACTGAAGCTTTCTTT. It yields the protein CASSLPSNMNTEAFF.

The chain recombines TRBV5-4 with TRBJ2-5; 8 nucleotides agree with TRBD1. The germline gives CDR1 SGHNT, CDR2 YYREEE (reference sequence). Germline trimming cut 4 bases from V and 2 bases from J; bases unmatched to any gene: 4. The CDR3 totals 14 residues. The CDR3 bases are TGTGCCAGCAGCCAGACAGGGGTTCAAGAGACCCAGTACTTC. Translated, it gives CASSQTGVQETQYF.

The V and J genes are TRBV4-3 and TRBJ2-1; D may be TRBD2 (5 bases). This CDR3 has 14 amino acids. Germline V lookup: CDR1 LGHNA, CDR2 YSLEER. V was shortened by 2 bases and J by 4 bases, with 9 bases between the two germline ends. The CDR3 loop reads CASSQNTGYNEQFF. Written as DNA, the CDR3 is TGCGCCAGCAGCCAAAACACGGGGTACAATGAGCAGTTCTTC.

The rearrangement uses TRBV10-3 and TRBJ1-2, with TRBD1 matching 9 bases. The ends lost 3 bases at V and 7 bases at J; junction bases unmatched: 9. Germline V gene lookup returns CDR1 ENHRY and CDR2 SYGVKD. The CDR3 length is 15 residues. CDR3: CAISDLRDRELGYTF. The CDR3 nucleotides read TGTGCCATCAGTGACCTCCGGGACAGGGAACTTGGCTACACCTTC.

The chain joins TRBV5-1 to TRBJ2-3, with 7 bases that match TRBD1. V was clipped by 0 bases and J by 2 bases; unmatched bases: 6. This CDR3 has 16 amino acids. Per the germline V gene, CDR1 is SGHRS and CDR2 is YFSETQ. DNA of the CDR3: TGCGCCAGCAGCTTGGAGGGACAGCCATACACAGATACGCAGTATTTT. Encoded protein: CASSLEGQPYTDTQYF. The whole variable domain, filled in from reference TRBV5-1 and TRBJ2-3, reads KAGVTQTPRYLIKTRGQQVTLSCSPISGHRSVSWYQQTPGQGLQFLFEYFSETQRNKGNFPGRFSGRQFSNSRSEMNVSTLELGDSALYLCASSLEGQPYTDTQYFGPGTRLTVL.

The chain carries TRBV19 and TRBJ1-5; possibly TRBD1 for D (6 bases). The CDR3 loop spans 15 amino acids. With 6 bases removed from V and 5 bases from J, the gap between germline ends came to 17 bases. The germline V gene has CDR1 LNHDA and CDR2 SQIVND (reference sequence). As DNA, the CDR3 is TGTGCCAGTAGCCTAGGGGGGGGTTGGGATCAGCCCCAGCATTTT. Translating it yields CASSLGGGWDQPQHF.

V usage is TRBV28 and J usage is TRBJ1-5; D is unresolved. V dropped 8 bases and J dropped 7 bases, with 9 bases sitting between them. The germline gives CDR1 MDHEN, CDR2 SYDVKM. The CDR3 totals 11 residues. CDR3 coding DNA: TGTGCCAGCGCTACCCTCCAGCCCCAGCATTTT. Its protein product is CASATLQPQHF.

The genes are TRBV7-2 and TRBJ1-4, with D possibly TRBD1 on 5 matching bases. Germline V CDR1 and CDR2: SGHTA, FQGNSA. Trimming cost V 1 base and J 8 bases, with 11 bases left between them. The CDR3 has 14 amino acids. CDR3 DNA: TGTGCCAGCAGCTTAGAGGGGTGGATGGAAAAACTGTTTTTT. It translates to CASSLEGWMEKLFF. The full variable domain, its missing parts supplied by reference TRBV7-2 and TRBJ1-4, is GAGVSQSPSNKVTEKGKDVELRCDPISGHTALYWYRQSLGQGLEFLIYFQGNSAPDKSGLPSDRFSAERTGGSVSTLTIQRTQQEDSAVYLCASSLEGWMEKLFFGSGTQLSVL.

V gene TRBV7-2 combines with J gene TRBJ1-1; unclear D gene. This CDR3 has 15 amino acids. V was clipped by 5 bases and J by 3 bases, with 16 bases between them. The germline gives CDR1 SGHTA, CDR2 FQGNSA. CDR3 in amino acids: CASSRTPWAHTEAFF. The CDR3 nucleotides read TGTGCCAGCAGCCGAACGCCCTGGGCGCACACTGAAGCTTTCTTT.

This clone has just a few counts. This sequence joins TRBV9 and TRBJ2-3; a possible D gene is TRBD1 (5 bases). V lost 0 bases and J 3 bases, leaving 14 bases between the germline ends. Germline V gene lookup returns CDR1 SGDLS and CDR2 YYNGEE. CDR3 length: 16 residues. The CDR3 here is CASSVGFDSETDTQYF. CDR3 DNA: TGTGCCAGCAGCGTAGGGTTTGACAGCGAAACAGATACGCAGTATTTT.

CDR3 sequence: CASSLVGETQYF. The CDR3 bases are TGTGCCAGCAGCTTAGTAGGGGAAACCCAGTACTTC. The chain carries TRBV7-9 and TRBJ2-5; D perhaps matches TRBD1 (5 bases). CDR3 length equals 12 residues. V was pared by 1 base and J by 8 bases, with 8 bases between. Germline CDR1 is SEHNR and CDR2 is FQNEAQ (reference sequence).

Remarks on this clone: The junction and the germline gene differ at one end; a read error may be behind it. V gene TRBV7-7 combines with J gene TRBJ2-5; 8 bases are a match to TRBD1. The CDR3 contains 14 residues. Germline V gene sequence: CDR1 SSHAT, CDR2 FNYEAQ (reference sequence). The CDR3 region is CASSADRGQETQYF. CDR3 in DNA: TGTGCTAGCAGCGCTGACAGGGGACAAGAGACCCAGTACTTC.

The chain recombines TRBV5-1 with TRBJ2-6, with 8 bases fitting TRBD1. Germline V gives CDR1 SGHRS, CDR2 YFSETQ. The CDR3 contains 17 residues. Trimming cost V 3 bases and J 0 bases; bases outside gene matches: 5. The CDR3 DNA follows: TGCGCCAGCAGCTACAGGGGGTCCAGCTCTGGGGCCAACGTCCTGACTTTC. Residues: CASSYRGSSSGANVLTF.